The next 31 T cell receptor beta chains were all read from a single sample in a study of T cell changes during pregnancy in multiple sclerosis. Measured with immunoSEQ multiplex PCR; TCRdb has only the in-frame clones, and not every one. The sample carries 30,000 to 40,000 clones, 80% to 90% recorded once. The material sequenced was CD8+ T cells from peripheral blood mononuclear cells, taken in the third trimester of pregnancy. Receptor source: a female donor with multiple sclerosis, enrolled in a pregnancy study.

V and J are TRBV4-3 and TRBJ2-1, with D unresolved. Germline V gene sequence: CDR1 LGHNA, CDR2 YSLEER. The CDR3 loop spans 14 amino acids. Trimming left V 1 base short and J 2 bases short, with 6 bases between. CDR3 bases: TGCGCCAGCAGCCAAGCACTCGCCTACAATGAGCAGTTCTTC. It translates to CASSQALAYNEQFF.

The CDR3 DNA follows: TGTGCCAGCAGCGCCTCTTACAATCCCTACGAGCAGTACTTC. Translating it yields CASSASYNPYEQYF. The V and J genes are TRBV5-4 and TRBJ2-7, with unresolved D. There are 14 residues in the CDR3. Trimming took off 4 bases at V and 2 bases at J, with 13 bases between the two ends. Germline assignment: CDR1 SGHNT and CDR2 YYREEE (reference sequence).

V is TRBV4-2 and J is TRBJ1-3, with D possibly TRBD1 on 5 matching bases. The CDR3 has 15 residues. CDR1 LGHNA and CDR2 YNFKEQ come from the germline V gene. V gave up 1 base and J gave up 4 bases, with 11 bases separating them. The CDR3 sequence: CASSQAGGNGNTIYF. CDR3 bases: TGTGCCAGCAGCCAAGCTGGGGGGAACGGAAACACCATATATTTT.

The chain combines TRBV2 with TRBJ1-1; the D gene is possibly TRBD1 (5 bases). The CDR3 is made up of 12 amino acids. V lost 9 bases and J 2 bases, leaving 10 bases between the germline ends. Germline V CDR1 and CDR2: SNHLY, FYNNEI. The CDR3 protein is CARRQQNTEAFF. The CDR3, as DNA: TGTGCCAGGCGACAGCAAAACACTGAAGCTTTCTTT.

This sequence joins TRBV7-9 and TRBJ1-2; tentative D call: TRBD1 (5 bases). The CDR3 has 15 amino acids. Germline CDR1 SEHNR, CDR2 FQNEAQ (reference sequence). Trimming left V 4 bases short and J 4 bases short, with 16 bases between. The CDR3: CASSSHDSWVYGYTF. The DNA for the CDR3 is TGTGCCAGCAGCTCCCATGACAGTTGGGTCTATGGCTACACCTTC.

V usage is TRBV19 and J usage is TRBJ1-3; D gene ambiguous. The CDR3 length is 16 residues. Germline CDR1 LNHDA, CDR2 SQIVND (reference sequence). Trimming removed 7 bases at V and 1 base at J, with 17 bases between. CDR3 sequence reads: CASTAPREISGNTIYF. In DNA, the CDR3 is TGTGCCAGTACCGCGCCCCGGGAGATATCTGGAAACACCATATATTTT.

This clone turned up a few times. The chain links TRBV7-7 to TRBJ2-7; TRBD1 is a possible D gene (6 bases). The CDR3 totals 15 residues. Trimming took 1 base from V and 0 from J, leaving 10 bases between them. Germline V gene data show CDR1 as SSHAT and CDR2 as FNYEAQ (reference sequence). The CDR3 spells CASSLGRGPSYEQYF. The DNA for the CDR3 is TGTGCCAGCAGCTTAGGCAGGGGTCCCTCCTACGAGCAGTACTTC.

The chain couples TRBV5-6 to TRBJ2-7; no firm D call. The CDR3 spans 12 residues. Trimming shortened V by 2 bases and J by 10 bases, and 13 bases separated the two germline ends. Germline V CDR1 and CDR2: SGHDT, YYEEEE. Here the CDR3 reads CASSFSSTTQYF. The DNA of the CDR3 is TGTGCCAGCAGCTTCTCATCGACAACCCAGTACTTC.

This rearrangement joins TRBV4-1 to TRBJ2-7, with 9 positions matching TRBD1. Trimming cost V 4 bases and J 7 bases; bases outside gene matches: 8. Germline lookup yields CDR1 MGHRA and CDR2 YSYEKL. The CDR3 spans 14 residues. The DNA of the CDR3 is TGCGCCAGCAGCCCCGAGGGACAGGGCAATGAGCAGTACTTC. Its translation: CASSPEGQGNEQYF.

This clone showed up many times. This sequence joins TRBV19 and TRBJ2-2; a possible D gene is TRBD1 (5 bases). The CDR3 spans 16 residues. Looked up from germline, CDR1 is LNHDA and CDR2 is SQIVND (reference sequence). V lost 5 bases and J 4 bases, leaving 17 bases between the germline ends. CDR3 in amino acids: CASSVTVGRGTGELFF. CDR3 in DNA: TGTGCCAGTAGTGTGACAGTCGGGCGAGGCACCGGGGAGCTGTTTTTT.

The chain employs TRBV10-3 and TRBJ2-3, with D hard to call. The CDR3 runs 15 residues. V dropped 10 bases and J dropped 0 bases, with 17 bases sitting between them. Germline loops: CDR1 ENHRY, CDR2 SYGVKD. The CDR3 coding sequence is TGTGCCACCCGGATTCGAACCGGGAGCACAGATACGCAGTATTTT. Translated: CATRIRTGSTDTQYF.

This clone was seen only once. V gene TRBV4-1 combines with J gene TRBJ2-7; 11 bases align to TRBD1. Germline CDR1 reads MGHRA; CDR2 reads YSYEKL. This CDR3 has 15 amino acids. The V gene end was trimmed by 1 base and the J gene end by 7 bases; junction bases not matched to a gene: 6. The CDR3 sequence: CASSQGTGGAEEQYF. Written as DNA, the CDR3 is TGCGCCAGCAGCCAAGGGACAGGGGGCGCGGAAGAGCAGTACTTC.

The chain uses TRBV5-4 and TRBJ1-2; TRBD1 aligns across 7 bases. The CDR3 consists of 14 residues. V dropped 4 bases and J dropped 3; count of bases not matched to a gene: 6. The germline V gene encodes CDR1 SGHNT and CDR2 YYREEE (reference sequence). In nucleotides, the CDR3 is TGTGCCAGCAGCCTCGGACAGGCCGACTATGGCTACACCTTC. It translates to CASSLGQADYGYTF.

V usage is TRBV5-8 and J usage is TRBJ1-2; 9 positions agree with TRBD1. This CDR3 is 17 amino acids long. V lost 3 bases, J lost 0 bases, and 9 bases stayed unmatched. The V gene's germline CDR1 is SGHTS and CDR2 YDEGEE. The CDR3 DNA follows: TGTGCCAGCAGCTCGTGGGACAGGGCGGGGACTAACTATGGCTACACCTTC. Protein sequence: CASSSWDRAGTNYGYTF.

This chain uses TRBV6-5 with TRBJ1-1; D unclear. Trimming shortened V by 1 base and J by 3 bases, and 12 bases separated the two germline ends. The V gene's germline CDR1 is MNHEY and CDR2 SVGAGI. The CDR3 runs 15 residues. The CDR3 loop is CASSYLTGFDTEAFF. DNA for the CDR3: TGTGCCAGCAGTTACTTAACGGGGTTTGACACTGAAGCTTTCTTT.

The chain joins TRBV7-6 to TRBJ1-2, with D maybe TRBD1 (5 bases). CDR1 is SGHVS and CDR2 is FNYEAQ in the germline V gene. V was pared by 4 bases and J by 7 bases, with 16 bases between. The CDR3 sequence is 14 residues long. This CDR3 reads CASSSRQGIGGYTF. The CDR3 nucleotides read TGTGCCAGCAGCTCCCGGCAGGGTATTGGTGGCTACACCTTC.

The V gene is TRBV11-2, the J gene TRBJ1-5; 7 nucleotides line up with TRBD1. Germline V gene lookup returns CDR1 SGHAT and CDR2 FQNNGV. The CDR3 runs 15 residues. The J segment lost 0 bases and the V segment lost 5 bases, leaving 4 bases of the junction unmatched. CDR3 bases: TGTGCCAGCAGCACGGGACAGAGTAGCAATCAGCCCCAGCATTTT. Amino acids: CASSTGQSSNQPQHF.

The chain employs TRBV11-2 and TRBJ1-1; D ambiguous. This CDR3 contains 13 residues. Germline values: CDR1 SGHAT, CDR2 FQNNGV. V was shortened by 1 base and J by 5 bases, with 8 bases between the two germline ends. The CDR3 reads CASSLAGRTEAFF. The CDR3 DNA sequence: TGTGCCAGCAGCTTAGCCGGTCGGACTGAAGCTTTCTTT.

This chain connects TRBV29-1 to TRBJ2-6; D might be TRBD1 (5 bases). This CDR3 has 13 residues. Germline CDR1 SQVTM, CDR2 ANQGSEA. Trimming shortened V by 5 bases and J by 2 bases, and 7 bases separated the two germline ends. Written as DNA, the CDR3 is TGCAGCGTTTTAGGGGCTGGGGCCAACGTCCTGACTTTC. This translates into CSVLGAGANVLTF.

The V call is TRBV27, the J call TRBJ1-2; D not resolved. Between the trimmed V and J ends, which lost 0 bases and 6 bases, there was a span of 17 bases. Germline V gene sequence: CDR1 MNHEY, CDR2 SMNVEV (reference sequence). This CDR3 comprises 16 residues. The CDR3 coding sequence is TGTGCCAGCAGTTTATCGATGGCAGAAACAGTCAATGGCTACACCTTC. Translation gives CASSLSMAETVNGYTF.

The chain combines TRBV27 with TRBJ2-2, with D unresolved. The CDR3 runs 11 residues. Germline values: CDR1 MNHEY, CDR2 SMNVEV (reference sequence). The V end was cut by 7 bases, the J end by 7 bases, with 7 bases between. CDR3 nucleotide sequence: TGTGCCAGCAAAATCGGCGGGGAGCTGTTTTTT. It yields the protein CASKIGGELFF.

The chain recombines TRBV2 with TRBJ2-7; a possible D gene is TRBD1 (5 bases). The CDR3 is 14 amino acids. Per the germline V gene, CDR1 is SNHLY and CDR2 is FYNNEI. V shed 1 base and J shed 3 bases, with 10 bases lying between them. CDR3 sequence (DNA): TGTGCCAGCAGTGAAGGGACAACATTCTACGAGCAGTACTTC. This translates into CASSEGTTFYEQYF. Variable domain in full (rest from reference TRBV2 and TRBJ2-7): EPEVTQTPSHQVTQMGQEVILRCVPISNHLYFYWYRQILGQKVEFLVSFYNNEISEKSEIFDDQFSVERPDGSNFTLKIRSTKLEDSAMYFCASSEGTTFYEQYFGPGTRLTVT.

The J gene is TRBJ2-6, the V gene TRBV7-3, with D unresolved. CDR3 length: 15 residues. V gave up 1 base and J gave up 0 bases, with 4 bases separating them. Germline V gene lookup returns CDR1 SGHTA and CDR2 FQGTGA. The CDR3 is CASSLISSGANVLTF. DNA for the CDR3: TGTGCCAGCAGCTTAATTAGCTCTGGGGCCAACGTCCTGACTTTC.

The chain uses TRBV4-3 and TRBJ2-3; D may be TRBD2 (6 bases). Germline-derived CDR1 and CDR2 are LGHNA and YSLEER. CDR3 length: 16 residues. V was shortened by 0 bases and J by 6 bases, with 16 bases between the two germline ends. For the CDR3, the DNA is TGCGCCAGCAGCCAAGATTCTGGGCCCCTAGCGGATACGCAGTATTTT. Translated, it gives CASSQDSGPLADTQYF.

The V gene is TRBV18, the J gene TRBJ1-1; 9 bases line up with TRBD1. Unmatched junction bases numbered 8, after V lost 5 bases and J lost 1 base. The CDR3 contains 16 residues. The germline V gene encodes CDR1 KGHSH and CDR2 LQKENI. CDR3 sequence: CASSFETGGENTEAFF. CDR3 DNA: TGTGCCAGCTCATTTGAGACAGGGGGGGAGAACACTGAAGCTTTCTTT.

This chain joins TRBV4-1 and TRBJ1-2; D possibly corresponds to TRBD1 (6 bases). V shed 1 base and J shed 3 bases, with 12 bases lying between them. Germline V CDR1 and CDR2: MGHRA, YSYEKL. CDR3 size: 15 residues. DNA of the CDR3: TGCGCCAGCAGCCAAGTGCAGGGGCCTGACTATGGCTACACCTTC. Translation gives CASSQVQGPDYGYTF.

CDR3 DNA sequence: TGTGCCAGCAGCCCCAGGGGTACGAATCCTAACTATGGCTACACCTTC. It encodes CASSPRGTNPNYGYTF. V is TRBV7-6 and J is TRBJ1-2, with D perhaps matching TRBD1 (6 bases). CDR1 is SGHVS, CDR2 FNYEAQ, per germline. V was cut by 5 bases and J by 0 bases, with 16 bases left in between. This CDR3 region has 16 residues.

V and J are TRBV9 and TRBJ1-5; a possible D gene is TRBD1 (5 bases). V gave up 2 bases and J gave up 2 bases, with 8 bases separating them. Germline V gene data show CDR1 as SGDLS and CDR2 as YYNGEE. CDR3 length: 14 residues. The CDR3 loop reads CASSVGGGNQPQHF. CDR3 bases: TGTGCCAGCAGCGTCGGGGGGGGCAATCAGCCCCAGCATTTT.

The chain is built from TRBV4-2 and TRBJ1-2; D not certain. The V gene lost 3 bases and the J gene lost 7 bases, with 9 bases spanning the gap. Germline CDR1 and CDR2: LGHNA and YNFKEQ. This CDR3 is built from 12 residues. The CDR3 bases are TGTGCCAGCAGCCATAGTCCAGGTGGCTACACCTTC. This encodes CASSHSPGGYTF.

The rearrangement joins TRBV15 to TRBJ1-1; no clear D gene. There are 18 residues in the CDR3. V lost 0 bases to trimming and J lost 0 bases, with 17 bases between them. The germline V gene has CDR1 LNHNV and CDR2 YYDKDF (reference sequence). The CDR3 DNA follows: TGTGCCACCAGCAGAGAGTTGCAGGCAACGGCCATGAACACTGAAGCTTTCTTT. Translated: CATSRELQATAMNTEAFF.

The CDR3 reads CAISPGGQFTGYTF. The CDR3 coding sequence is TGTGCCATCAGTCCTGGAGGACAGTTTACTGGCTACACCTTC. The V call is TRBV10-3, the J call TRBJ1-2, with D tentatively TRBD1 (6 bases). V shed 5 bases and J shed 7 bases, with 17 bases lying between them. Germline V gene lookup returns CDR1 ENHRY and CDR2 SYGVKD. The CDR3 has 14 amino acids.